This TCR beta chain was observed in a study of blood T cell repertoires in COVID-19. In the study overall: Samples taken during acute and convalescent COVID-19 were collected in the United States, Italy and Spain. The analysed material was cDNA or gDNA that came from T cells, B-cell-depleted T cells, or PBMCs.

The CDR3 spans 14 residues. From germline, CDR1 is SGHKS and CDR2 YYEKEE (reference sequence). Worth noting for this clone: Compared with germline, one end of the junction differs, possibly owing to a read error.

Profiling relied on immunoSEQ multiplex PCR, and the TCRdb table lists in-frame clones only, not all of them. The data show around 140,000 clones, approximately 88% seen once. The chain couples TRBV5-5 to TRBJ1-5; tentative D call: TRBD1 (6 bases). The sample was peripheral blood. This sequence was found in a man aged 50 to 59 with acute or convalescent COVID-19. CDR3 amino acids: CASSLGADNQPQHF. The DNA of the CDR3 is TGTGCCAGCAGTTTGGGGGCAGACAATCAGCCCCAGCATTTT.